This T cell receptor (beta chain) was sequenced for a study of neurological immune-mediated disorders (dated 2019 in TCRdb). Some background on the complete study: The study compared peripheral blood TCR-beta repertoires of HTLV-I-associated myelopathy (HAM/TSP) patients, multiple sclerosis patients and healthy controls using UMI-based sequencing. The 90 to 120 TCR-beta libraries covered PBMC samples along with longitudinal samples, technical triplicates, and paired sorted CD4+ and CD8+ T-cell subsets. The cohort comprised 68 subjects: about 15 HAM/TSP patients, roughly 34 multiple sclerosis patients and 20 or so healthy controls.

cDNA was synthesized by template-switch 5'RACE using a primer with a 10-nucleotide random unique molecular identifier that tagged each TCR transcript. Every sequencing run covered 15-18 subjects and yielded more than 200 million TCR-beta sequences. The RNeasy kit was used for extraction of total RNA. The KAPA Real-time Library Amplification kit was used to amplify TCR-beta VDJ regions with primers for the TCR constant region and the 5'RACE anchor. Sample indexes and Illumina adaptors were added in a first PCR, and a second PCR then increased library yield. After Ampure bead purification, the roughly 650 bp TCR product was size-selected on a 2% E-gel SizeSelection system. Before pooling, library quality was checked on a Bioanalyzer, concentration was measured with Qubit, and libraries were quantified with the Kapa Library Quantification kit. An Illumina HiSeq 2500 was used to sequence the libraries paired-end at 2 x 150 bp. To increase sequence diversity, roughly 24-30% phiX was spiked into each library pool. Under the source paper's analysis protocol: The UMI-based MiGEC pipeline processed quality-filtered reads and removed over 80% of raw TCR sequences during error correction. VDJ genes were aligned to IMGT germline references, and clonotypes were defined by unique CDR3 amino acid sequence plus V-J genes. Clonal expansion, Shannon diversity and CDR3 relatedness (CalcPairwiseDistances, ClusterSamples) were evaluated with VDJtools, and phylogenetic trees were built with CLCbio workbench. A clone was classed as expanded if it had 8 or more unique UMIs, a cutoff based on coefficient-of-variation modelling across technical triplicates. TCRdb reran the public reads through fastp at Q25 and MiXCR, keeping productive beta chains. For every CDR3 protein sequence, its rows merge into one entry that carries the most common genes and DNA. The V and J calls follow TCRdb's processing rather than the paper's. For this sample the table gives over 45,000 distinct CDR3 sequences, of which about 23% were detected only once. The top ten hold roughly 25% of the sample.

CDR1 and CDR2, per the germline V gene, are SNHLY and FYNNEI. The CDR3 holds 14 amino acids from the cysteine to the phenylalanine. Left in the record is the CDR3 DNA by itself, 42 bases read in frame from the first base. V is pared back by 7 bases and J by 7 bases, with 17 bases lying between the germline termini. Study-level results and caveats: The highest TCR clonal expansion was observed in HAM/TSP patients, whereas the lowest was observed in MS patients, even when compared with healthy controls. Across subjects, expanded clones never shared an identical CDR3 amino acid sequence, which suggests that the TCR-beta repertoires in every group were private.

Concerning this clonotype: No antigen is known for it. No qualities accompany the bases; no much larger clone lies one base away.

The healthy controls were volunteers from a blood bank in Maryland, USA. For the unsorted PBMC libraries, 2 million PBMCs were stored in RNAlater at -80 degrees C until RNA extraction and were used to generate the libraries. PBMCs were separated from peripheral blood using Ficoll-Hypaque density gradient centrifugation and then cryopreserved in liquid nitrogen. This receptor was taken from an older woman in good health. The sample was PBMCs. The sequence joins TRBV2 to TRBJ1-5, and the D gene may be TRBD1, 5 bases matching. The CDR3 sequence is CASTTDNGGQPQHF. In nucleotides, the sequence is TGTGCCAGCACCACCGACAACGGGGGACAGCCCCAGCATTTT.